Listed below are T cell receptor beta chains from one sample, sequenced in a study of blood T cell repertoires in COVID-19. Produced via immunoSEQ multiplex PCR; TCRdb's table is partial and in-frame only. The sample records some 110,000 clones, 86% being singletons. Sample: peripheral blood. The receptors come from a man aged 35-49 years with acute or convalescent COVID-19. Both conserved end residues are part of each CDR3. The order of the fields is V gene, J gene, CDR3 protein.

>TRBV12-3/TRBV12-4|TRBJ1-2
CASSSTGYGYTF
>TRBV12-3/TRBV12-4|TRBJ1-2
CASRPTGGDGYTF
>TRBV5-1|TRBJ1-4
CASSWDSAYEKLFF
>TRBV5-1|TRBJ1-1
CASSLGRVSEAFF
>TRBV6-1|TRBJ2-7
CASSEGQGLEQYF
>TRBV7-3|TRBJ1-1
CASSLTRDRKAFF
>TRBV20-1|TRBJ2-7
CSAAGRGEQYF
>TRBV24-1|TRBJ2-1
CATRNGGAGDNEQFF
>TRBV7-9|TRBJ2-1
CASSWDRYNEQFF
>TRBV6-5|TRBJ2-3
CASSVYLGDTQYF
>TRBV7-9|TRBJ2-3
CASSVGTSGIPDTQYF